This entry features one T cell receptor beta chain sequence. All recovered Cohort 3 donors got two negative PCRs, got clearance, or saw symptom resolution. This sample is part of a study of blood T cell repertoires in COVID-19. As for the study in general: Sample material is recorded as cDNA or gDNA derived from T cells, B-cell-depleted T cells, or PBMCs.

Germline V CDR1 and CDR2: SNHLY, FYNNEI. Trimming pared 6 bases from V and 4 bases from J, leaving 13 bases between. The CDR3 has 14 amino acids. TCRdb's copy holds only in-frame clones and misses some; the assay was immunoSEQ multiplex PCR. The sample carries approximately 200,000 clones, about 80% recorded once. The sample comprised PBMCs or T cells enriched from blood (not recorded which). The chain recombines TRBV2 with TRBJ1-5; D not certain. This clonotype was obtained from a man aged 40-50 years who had recovered from COVID-19. CDR3 sequence reads: CASRGELGNQPQHF. In DNA form, the CDR3 reads TGTGCCAGCAGGGGAGAGCTGGGGAATCAGCCCCAGCATTTT.